These 26 T cell receptor beta chains were all obtained from the same sample, sequenced in a study of blood T cell repertoires in COVID-19. TCRdb keeps only in-frame clones here, not all; method: immunoSEQ multiplex PCR. The sample includes approximately 670,000 clones, 85% to 90% of them seen just once. The source material was peripheral blood. These receptors were obtained from a woman aged 18-29 years with acute or convalescent COVID-19.

This rearrangement joins TRBV9 to TRBJ1-2, with 7 positions matching TRBD1. Germline CDR1 reads SGDLS; CDR2 reads YYNGEE. J lost 8 bases, V lost 0 bases, and 7 bases had no gene match. This CDR3 has 14 amino acids. This CDR3 reads CASSVGTGRIGYTF. The CDR3 bases are TGTGCCAGCAGCGTAGGGACAGGAAGAATCGGCTACACCTTC.

The V gene is TRBV11-3, the J gene TRBJ2-5; D is possibly TRBD1 (5 bases). The CDR3 contains 16 residues. V was trimmed by 1 base and J by 2 bases, leaving 14 bases between them. CDR1 SGHNT and CDR2 YENEEA come from the germline V gene. The CDR3 DNA reads as TGTGCCAGCAGCTTAGGGTCGGACAACGATCAAGAGACCCAGTACTTC. Translating gives CASSLGSDNDQETQYF.

V is TRBV7-2 and J is TRBJ1-5, with D unclear. Trimming took off 0 bases at V and 3 bases at J, with 6 bases between the two ends. The CDR3 runs to 14 residues. Per the germline V gene, CDR1 is SGHTA and CDR2 is FQGNSA. The CDR3 reads CASSLAQNNQPQHF. DNA for the CDR3: TGTGCCAGCAGCTTAGCTCAGAACAATCAGCCCCAGCATTTT. Full variable domain (remainder filled in from reference TRBV7-2 and TRBJ1-5): GAGVSQSPSNKVTEKGKDVELRCDPISGHTALYWYRQSLGQGLEFLIYFQGNSAPDKSGLPSDRFSAERTGGSVSTLTIQRTQQEDSAVYLCASSLAQNNQPQHFGDGTRLSIL.

This clone was picked up a small number of times. Other DNA sequences in this sample translate to the same CDR3. V and J are TRBV6-5 and TRBJ2-2; 8 bases agree with TRBD1. Germline V gene sequence: CDR1 MNHEY, CDR2 SVGAGI. With 6 bases clipped from V and 0 bases from J, the junction kept 0 bases outside the gene matches. There are 14 residues in the CDR3. As DNA, the CDR3 is TGTGCCAGCAGGACAGGGGCGAACACCGGGGAGCTGTTTTTT. It translates to CASRTGANTGELFF.

The sample holds one count of this clone. The chain has TRBV4-2 and TRBJ1-2; TRBD1 might be the D (6 bases). CDR1 LGHNA and CDR2 YNFKEQ come from the germline V gene. The CDR3 contains 14 residues. V dropped 1 base and J dropped 4 bases, with 10 bases sitting between them. The CDR3 here is CASSQGTDFYGYTF. Here the CDR3 DNA reads TGTGCCAGCAGCCAAGGGACAGACTTCTATGGCTACACCTTC.

V and J are TRBV25-1 and TRBJ2-3; no definite D call. The V gene lost 3 bases and the J gene lost 3 bases, with 7 bases spanning the gap. Germline CDR1 reads MGHDK; CDR2 reads SYGVNS. The CDR3 spans 13 residues. CDR3 amino acids: CASSDSITDTQYF. CDR3 sequence (DNA): TGTGCCAGCAGTGACAGTATAACAGATACGCAGTATTTT.

The gene calls are TRBV5-6 and TRBJ2-7; 9 bases line up with TRBD1. The V segment lost 2 bases and the J segment 6 bases; nucleotides outside the gene matches: 6. Germline values: CDR1 SGHDT, CDR2 YYEEEE. The CDR3 runs to 14 residues. CDR3 loop: CASSFNYRGPEQYF. In DNA form, the CDR3 reads TGTGCCAGCAGCTTTAATTACAGGGGGCCCGAGCAGTACTTC.

V usage is TRBV28 and J usage is TRBJ2-1, with 9 bases fitting TRBD1. CDR3 length: 15 residues. J was trimmed by 2 bases and V by 2 bases; bases with no gene match: 1. CDR1 and CDR2 from the germline V gene are MDHEN and SYDVKM. CDR3 in amino acids: CASSLRDRAYNEQFF. CDR3 DNA sequence: TGTGCCAGCAGTTTACGGGACAGGGCCTACAATGAGCAGTTCTTC.

This sequence joins TRBV5-1 and TRBJ1-1; perhaps TRBD1 as D (5 bases). The germline V gene encodes CDR1 SGHRS and CDR2 YFSETQ. Trimming pared 1 base from V and 3 bases from J, leaving 13 bases between. The CDR3 length is 15 residues. The CDR3 is CASSLWGVRYTEAFF. Written as DNA, the CDR3 is TGCGCCAGCAGCTTGTGGGGGGTTCGGTACACTGAAGCTTTCTTT.

Here the CDR3 reads CASSLGGQGYNEQFF. DNA of the CDR3: TGTGCCAGCAGCTTAGGGGGACAGGGTTACAATGAGCAGTTCTTC. The chain is built from TRBV7-2 and TRBJ2-1; 9 bases are a match to TRBD1. V was clipped by 1 base and J by 4 bases; unmatched bases: 2. This CDR3 is 15 amino acids long. Per germline, CDR1 SGHTA and CDR2 FQGNSA.

The J gene is TRBJ2-1, the V gene TRBV3-1 (or the pseudogene TRBV3-2); 12 nucleotides match TRBD2. Germline CDR1 is LGHDT and CDR2 is YNNKEL (reference sequence). J gave up 3 bases and V 4 bases, and 4 bases lay outside the gene matches. CDR3 length equals 16 residues. The CDR3 DNA reads TGTGCCAGCAGCCCACCACTAGCGGGGGGCTACAATGAGCAGTTCTTC. Translation: CASSPPLAGGYNEQFF.

The J gene is TRBJ1-2, the V gene TRBV3-1 (or the pseudogene TRBV3-2), with 10 bases lining up with TRBD1. The length of the CDR3 is 14 residues. The V segment lost 4 bases and the J segment 6 bases; nucleotides outside the gene matches: 5. Per germline, CDR1 LGHDT and CDR2 YNNKEL (reference sequence). CDR3 loop: CASSLSGQGDGYTF. The CDR3 nucleotides read TGTGCCAGCAGCCTCTCCGGACAGGGGGATGGCTACACCTTC.

In regard to this clone: In the same sample, other DNA sequences code for this CDR3. The V gene is TRBV20-1, the J gene TRBJ1-2; the D is unclear. The CDR3 consists of 9 residues. V lost 6 bases and J lost 7, with 6 bases in between. Germline CDR1 is DFQATT and CDR2 is SNEGSKA (reference sequence). Here the CDR3 reads CSAPGGYTF. The CDR3 DNA reads as TGCAGTGCCCCGGGTGGCTACACCTTC.

The chain recombines TRBV27 with TRBJ1-1, with 7 bases aligning to TRBD1. The germline gives CDR1 MNHEY, CDR2 SMNVEV (reference sequence). There are 14 residues in the CDR3. The V and J ends lost 5 bases and 6 bases, in that order; junction bases with no gene match: 9. CDR3 nucleotide sequence: TGTGCCAGCAGTCTCACCCAGACAGGGCCTGAAGCTTTCTTT. Translating it yields CASSLTQTGPEAFF.

This clone was recorded once. The chain links TRBV5-1 to TRBJ1-2; D gene ambiguous. V lost 0 bases to trimming and J lost 3 bases, with 18 bases between them. The CDR3 length is 17 residues. Per the germline V gene, CDR1 is SGHRS and CDR2 is YFSETQ. The CDR3 DNA sequence: TGCGCCAGCAGCTTGGGGGAGGAGGGCCTAAGGTACTATGGCTACACCTTC. Amino acid sequence: CASSLGEEGLRYYGYTF.

This chain connects TRBV7-8 to TRBJ2-7; D ambiguous. This CDR3 comprises 13 residues. V shed 0 bases and J shed 2 bases, with 5 bases lying between them. CDR1 SGHVS and CDR2 FQNEAQ come from the germline V gene. The CDR3 spells CASSLASTYEQYF. CDR3 coding DNA: TGTGCCAGCAGCTTAGCCAGTACCTACGAGCAGTACTTC.

This chain uses TRBV23-1 with TRBJ1-6; D gene unclear. TRBV23-1 is flagged as an ORF with uncertain function. The length of the CDR3 is 18 residues. Trimming left V 2 bases short and J 3 bases short, with 17 bases between. The CDR3 reads CASSQAVKPLYYNSPLHF. The CDR3 nucleotides are TGCGCCAGCAGTCAAGCGGTCAAACCGTTGTACTATAATTCACCCCTCCACTTT.

This clone showed up just once. This chain uses TRBV6-4 with TRBJ2-3, with 7 bases that match TRBD1. The CDR3 spans 14 residues. The V and J ends lost 8 bases and 3 bases, in that order; junction bases with no gene match: 8. Germline assignment: CDR1 MRHNA and CDR2 SNTAGT. The CDR3 sequence is CASAAQGLTDTQYF. CDR3 nucleotides: TGTGCCAGCGCGGCACAGGGGTTAACAGATACGCAGTATTTT.

The rearrangement joins TRBV9 to TRBJ1-2; 7 bases agree with TRBD1. The CDR3 spans 15 residues. In germline, CDR1 is SGDLS, CDR2 YYNGEE. With 0 bases clipped from V and 1 base from J, the junction kept 3 bases outside the gene matches. Here the CDR3 reads CASSVDGTVNYGYTF. The DNA for the CDR3 is TGTGCCAGCAGCGTAGATGGGACAGTTAACTATGGCTACACCTTC.

The chain employs TRBV5-4 and TRBJ1-2; TRBD1 might be the D (5 bases). This CDR3 is 12 amino acids long. The germline gives CDR1 SGHNT, CDR2 YYREEE (reference sequence). Trimming pared 2 bases from V and 8 bases from J, leaving 10 bases between. This CDR3 reads CASSFGQGGYTF. The DNA of the CDR3 is TGTGCCAGCAGCTTCGGCCAGGGCGGCTACACCTTC.

V and J are TRBV18 and TRBJ2-5; D gene ambiguous. Trimming shortened V by 0 bases and J by 5 bases, and 10 bases separated the two germline ends. The CDR3 length is 14 residues. Germline V CDR1 and CDR2: KGHSH, LQKENI. CDR3 nucleotides: TGTGCCAGCTCACCACCGAACAGTCGGGAGACCCAGTACTTC. Residues: CASSPPNSRETQYF.

CDR3 sequence reads: CAISESGQRVESYGYTF. The DNA of the CDR3 is TGTGCCATCAGTGAGTCGGGACAGAGAGTAGAAAGCTATGGCTACACCTTC. The V and J genes are TRBV10-3 and TRBJ1-2, with 7 nucleotides matching TRBD1. Germline CDR1 reads ENHRY; CDR2 reads SYGVKD. J lost 4 bases, V lost 0 bases, and 11 bases had no gene match. This CDR3 has 17 amino acids.

The V gene is TRBV19, the J gene TRBJ1-5; tentative D call: TRBD1 (5 bases). V shed 1 base and J shed 1 base, with 14 bases lying between them. There are 17 residues in the CDR3. CDR1 is LNHDA and CDR2 is SQIVND in the germline V gene (reference sequence). CDR3 loop: CASSIGFKGKSNQPQHF. The DNA for the CDR3 is TGTGCCAGTAGTATAGGTTTTAAGGGGAAAAGCAATCAGCCCCAGCATTTT.

This clone has only one observation. V usage is TRBV27 and J usage is TRBJ1-2, with TRBD1 matching over 8 bases. Germline V gene lookup returns CDR1 MNHEY and CDR2 SMNVEV (reference sequence). CDR3 length: 16 amino acids. Trimming took 9 bases from V and 2 from J; bases not matched to a gene: 14. DNA for the CDR3: TGTGCCAGTTTCGGACAGGGAAGGAATGACAACTATGGCTACACCTTC. Translated: CASFGQGRNDNYGYTF.

Here the CDR3 DNA reads TGTGCCAGCAGAGATACAGGTTGGGGCCATGGCTACACCTTC. It translates to CASRDTGWGHGYTF. V is TRBV9 and J is TRBJ1-2, with D perhaps matching TRBD1 (5 bases). V was cut by 5 bases and J by 6 bases, with 17 bases left in between. This CDR3 is built from 14 residues. CDR1 is SGDLS and CDR2 is YYNGEE in the germline V gene.

The CDR3 coding sequence is TGTGCCAGTAGTATCGACCTCCTGAGGGTCACTGAAGCTTTCTTT. It codes for CASSIDLLRVTEAFF. The chain couples TRBV19 to TRBJ1-1, with D hard to call. The length of the CDR3 is 15 residues. Deletions cut 3 bases from V and 4 bases from J, with 15 bases between. Germline CDR1 reads LNHDA; CDR2 reads SQIVND (reference sequence).